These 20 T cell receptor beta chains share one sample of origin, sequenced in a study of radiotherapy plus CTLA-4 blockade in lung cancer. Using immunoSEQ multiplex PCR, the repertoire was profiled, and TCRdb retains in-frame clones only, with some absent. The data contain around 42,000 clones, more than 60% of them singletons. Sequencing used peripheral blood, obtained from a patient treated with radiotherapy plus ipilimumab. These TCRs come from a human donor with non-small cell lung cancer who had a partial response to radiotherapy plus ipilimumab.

The CDR3 nucleotides are TGTGCCAGCAGCTCGTACACGAACACCGGGGAGCTGTTTTTT. Encoded protein: CASSSYTNTGELFF. The J gene is TRBJ2-2, the V gene TRBV5-4; the D is unclear. In germline, CDR1 is SGHNT, CDR2 YYREEE (reference sequence). V lost 3 bases to trimming and J lost 0 bases, with 6 bases between them. CDR3 length: 14 amino acids.

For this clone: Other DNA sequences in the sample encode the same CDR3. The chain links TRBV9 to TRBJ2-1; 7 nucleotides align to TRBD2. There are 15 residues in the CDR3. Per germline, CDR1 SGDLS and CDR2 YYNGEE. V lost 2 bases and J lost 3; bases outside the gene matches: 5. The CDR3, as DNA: TGTGCCAGCAGCGTGGCGGGGGACCTCTACAATGAGCAGTTCTTC. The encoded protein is CASSVAGDLYNEQFF.

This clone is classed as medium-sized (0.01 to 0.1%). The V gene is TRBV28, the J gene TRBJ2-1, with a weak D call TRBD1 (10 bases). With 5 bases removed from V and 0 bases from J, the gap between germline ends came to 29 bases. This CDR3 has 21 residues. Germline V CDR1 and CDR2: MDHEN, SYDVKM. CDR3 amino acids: CASSRRQGASGVLSSYNEQFF. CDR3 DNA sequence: TGTGCCAGCAGTCGAAGACAGGGGGCTAGCGGGGTCTTGAGCTCCTACAATGAGCAGTTCTTC.

The CDR3 DNA reads TGTGCCAGCAGCACTTTTGTGGGGGAGCTGTTTTTT. Protein sequence: CASSTFVGELFF. V and J are TRBV13 and TRBJ2-2, with D hard to call. This CDR3 is 12 amino acids long. Trimming removed 5 bases at V and 8 bases at J, with 9 bases between. Germline lookup yields CDR1 PRHDT and CDR2 FYEKMQ (reference sequence).

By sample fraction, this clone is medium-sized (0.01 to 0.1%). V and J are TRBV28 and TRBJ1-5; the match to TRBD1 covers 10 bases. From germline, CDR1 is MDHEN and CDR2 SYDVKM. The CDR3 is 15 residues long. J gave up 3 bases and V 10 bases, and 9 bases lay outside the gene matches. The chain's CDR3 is CAISPGQGYNQPQHF. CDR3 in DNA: TGTGCCATATCCCCGGGACAGGGGTACAATCAGCCCCAGCATTTT.

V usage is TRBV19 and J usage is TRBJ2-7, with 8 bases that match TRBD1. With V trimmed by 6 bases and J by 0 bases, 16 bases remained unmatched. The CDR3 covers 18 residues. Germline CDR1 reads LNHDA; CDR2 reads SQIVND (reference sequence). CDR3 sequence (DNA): TGTGCCAGTAGAGGGGGAAGGGGGACAGGTCAAAACTCCTACGAGCAGTACTTC. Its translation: CASRGGRGTGQNSYEQYF.

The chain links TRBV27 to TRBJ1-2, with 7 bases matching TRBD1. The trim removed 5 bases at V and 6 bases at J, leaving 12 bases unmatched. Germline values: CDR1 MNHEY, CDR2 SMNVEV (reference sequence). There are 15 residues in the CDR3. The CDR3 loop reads CASSRAKGQIDGYTF. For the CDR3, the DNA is TGTGCCAGCAGTCGCGCGAAGGGACAGATAGATGGCTACACCTTC.

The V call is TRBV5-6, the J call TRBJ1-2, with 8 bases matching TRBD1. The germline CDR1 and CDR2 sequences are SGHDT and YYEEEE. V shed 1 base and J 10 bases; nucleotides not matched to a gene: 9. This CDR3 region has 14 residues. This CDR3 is CASSLFQGAVPYTF. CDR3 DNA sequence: TGTGCCAGCAGCTTGTTTCAGGGGGCCGTACCCTACACCTTC.

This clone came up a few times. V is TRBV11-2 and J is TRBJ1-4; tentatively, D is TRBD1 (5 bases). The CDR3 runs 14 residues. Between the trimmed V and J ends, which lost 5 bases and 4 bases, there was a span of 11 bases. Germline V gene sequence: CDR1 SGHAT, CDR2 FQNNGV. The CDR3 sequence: CASSRGTVNEKLFF. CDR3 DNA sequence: TGTGCCAGCAGCCGCGGGACGGTTAATGAAAAACTGTTTTTT.

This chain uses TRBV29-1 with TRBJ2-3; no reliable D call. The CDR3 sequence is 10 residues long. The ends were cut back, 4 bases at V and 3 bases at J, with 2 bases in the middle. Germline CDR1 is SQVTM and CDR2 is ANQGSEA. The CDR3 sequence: CSVATDTQYF. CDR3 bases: TGCAGCGTTGCAACAGATACGCAGTATTTT.

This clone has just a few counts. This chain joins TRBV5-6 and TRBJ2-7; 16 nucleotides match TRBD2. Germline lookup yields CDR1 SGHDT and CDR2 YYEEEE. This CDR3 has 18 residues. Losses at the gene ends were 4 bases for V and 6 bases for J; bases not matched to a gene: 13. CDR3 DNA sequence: TGTGCCAGCAGCGGGGGACTAGCGGGGGGGGCAACCTACCTCGAGCAGTACTTC. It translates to CASSGGLAGGATYLEQYF.

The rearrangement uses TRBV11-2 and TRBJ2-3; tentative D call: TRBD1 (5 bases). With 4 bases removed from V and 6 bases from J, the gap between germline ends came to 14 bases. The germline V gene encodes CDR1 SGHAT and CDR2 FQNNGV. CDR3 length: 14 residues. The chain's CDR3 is CASSSPGAVDTQYF. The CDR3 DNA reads TGTGCCAGCAGCTCTCCTGGGGCAGTGGATACGCAGTATTTT.

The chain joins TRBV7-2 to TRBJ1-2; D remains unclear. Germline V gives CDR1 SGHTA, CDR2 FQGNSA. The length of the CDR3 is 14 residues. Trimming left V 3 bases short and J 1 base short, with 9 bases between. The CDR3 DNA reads TGTGCCAGCAGCTTTGGAACAGTTAACTATGGCTACACCTTC. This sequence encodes CASSFGTVNYGYTF.

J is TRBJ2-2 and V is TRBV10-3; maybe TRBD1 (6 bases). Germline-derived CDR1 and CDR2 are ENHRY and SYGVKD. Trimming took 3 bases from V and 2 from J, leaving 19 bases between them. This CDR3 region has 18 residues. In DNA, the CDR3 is TGTGCCATCAGTGATCGCGCGGGTTCAGGGGAAAACACCGGGGAGCTGTTTTTT. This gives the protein CAISDRAGSGENTGELFF.

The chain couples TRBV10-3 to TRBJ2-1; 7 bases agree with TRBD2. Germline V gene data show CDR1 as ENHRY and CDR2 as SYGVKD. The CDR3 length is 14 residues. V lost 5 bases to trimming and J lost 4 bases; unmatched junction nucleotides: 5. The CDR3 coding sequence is TGTGCCATCAGTCGACTAGCAGAATACAATGAGCAGTTCTTC. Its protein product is CAISRLAEYNEQFF.

CDR3 protein: CASSGGLVTGEQYF. Written as DNA, the CDR3 is TGTGCCAGCAGCGGAGGACTAGTGACGGGGGAGCAGTACTTC. The chain couples TRBV9 to TRBJ2-7; the match to TRBD2 covers 7 bases. V lost 3 bases, J lost 7 bases, and 10 bases stayed unmatched. The germline gives CDR1 SGDLS, CDR2 YYNGEE. CDR3 length: 14 amino acids.

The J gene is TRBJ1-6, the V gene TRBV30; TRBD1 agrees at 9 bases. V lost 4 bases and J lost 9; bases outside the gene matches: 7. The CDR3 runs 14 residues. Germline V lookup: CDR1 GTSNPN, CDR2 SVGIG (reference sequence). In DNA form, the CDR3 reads TGTGCCTGGATCCAGACAGGGGGGGCTTCACCCCTCCACTTT. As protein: CAWIQTGGASPLHF.

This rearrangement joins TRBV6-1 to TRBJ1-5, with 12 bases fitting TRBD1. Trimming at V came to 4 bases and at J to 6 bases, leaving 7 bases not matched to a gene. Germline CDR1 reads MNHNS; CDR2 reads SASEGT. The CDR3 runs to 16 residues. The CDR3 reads CASSAGWDRGLQPQHF. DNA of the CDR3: TGTGCCAGCAGTGCGGGATGGGACAGGGGGCTTCAGCCCCAGCATTTT.

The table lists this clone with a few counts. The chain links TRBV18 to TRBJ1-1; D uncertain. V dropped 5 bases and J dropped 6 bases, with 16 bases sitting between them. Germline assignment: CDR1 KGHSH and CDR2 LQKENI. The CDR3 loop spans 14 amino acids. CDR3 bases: TGTGCCAGCTCATTTTCCGTTCAGGACTCTGAAGCTTTCTTT. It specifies CASSFSVQDSEAFF.

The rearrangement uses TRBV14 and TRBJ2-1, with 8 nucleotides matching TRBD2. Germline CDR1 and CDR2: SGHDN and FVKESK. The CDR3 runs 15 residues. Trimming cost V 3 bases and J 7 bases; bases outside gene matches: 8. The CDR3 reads CASSQGAGGRNEQFF. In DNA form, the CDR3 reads TGTGCCAGCAGCCAGGGTGCGGGGGGCAGGAATGAGCAGTTCTTC.